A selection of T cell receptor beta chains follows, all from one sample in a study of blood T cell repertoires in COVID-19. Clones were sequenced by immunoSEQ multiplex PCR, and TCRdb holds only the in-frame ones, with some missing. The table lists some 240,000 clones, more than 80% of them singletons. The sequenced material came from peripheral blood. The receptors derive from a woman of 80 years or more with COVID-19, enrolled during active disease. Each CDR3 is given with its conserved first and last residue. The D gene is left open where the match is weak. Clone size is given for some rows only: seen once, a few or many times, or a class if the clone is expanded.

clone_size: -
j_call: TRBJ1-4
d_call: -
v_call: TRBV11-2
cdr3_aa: CASSSRQLGEKLFF
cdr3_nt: TGTGCCAGCAGCTCGCGACAGTTAGGGGAAAAACTGTTTTTT

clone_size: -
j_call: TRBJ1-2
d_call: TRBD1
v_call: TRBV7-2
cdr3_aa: CASSLVATGGINTF
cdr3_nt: TGTGCCAGCAGCTTAGTCGCGACAGGGGGCATAAACACCTTC

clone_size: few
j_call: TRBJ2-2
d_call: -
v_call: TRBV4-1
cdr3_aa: CASSQEGTAASTGELFF
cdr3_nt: TGCGCCAGCAGCCAAGAAGGTACAGCCGCGAGCACCGGGGAGCTGTTTTTT

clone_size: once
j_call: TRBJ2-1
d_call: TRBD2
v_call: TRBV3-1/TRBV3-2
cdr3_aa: CASSQGLAGRSYNEQFF
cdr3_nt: TGTGCCAGCAGCCAGGGACTAGCGGGACGCTCCTACAATGAGCAGTTCTTC

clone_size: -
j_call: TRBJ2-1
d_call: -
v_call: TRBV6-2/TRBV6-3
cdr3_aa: CASSSRVYNEQFF
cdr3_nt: TGTGCCAGCAGTAGCCGGGTCTACAATGAGCAGTTCTTC

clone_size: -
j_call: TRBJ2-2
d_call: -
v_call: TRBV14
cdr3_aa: CASSQEGRSGGTGELFF
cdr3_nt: TGTGCCAGCAGCCAAGAAGGCAGGTCCGGTGGCACCGGGGAGCTGTTTTTT

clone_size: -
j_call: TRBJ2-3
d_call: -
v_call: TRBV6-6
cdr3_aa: CASSYLSSTDTQYF
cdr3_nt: TGTGCCAGCAGTTACTTATCCAGCACAGATACGCAGTATTTT

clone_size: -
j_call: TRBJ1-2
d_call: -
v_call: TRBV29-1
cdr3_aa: CSVDGGIGYGYTF
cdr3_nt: TGCAGCGTCGACGGGGGGATCGGGTATGGCTACACCTTC

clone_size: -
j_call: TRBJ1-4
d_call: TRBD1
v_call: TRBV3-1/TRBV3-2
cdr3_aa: CASSHRGQGINEKLFF
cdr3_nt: TGTGCCAGCAGCCACCGCGGACAGGGCATCAATGAAAAACTGTTTTTT

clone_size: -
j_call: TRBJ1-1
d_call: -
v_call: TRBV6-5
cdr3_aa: CASASSAEAFF
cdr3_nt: TGTGCCAGCGCTTCCAGCGCTGAAGCTTTCTTT

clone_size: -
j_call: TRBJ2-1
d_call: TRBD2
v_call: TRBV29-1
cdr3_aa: CSARLAGGEQFF
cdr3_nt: TGCAGCGCTCGACTAGCGGGAGGCGAGCAGTTCTTC

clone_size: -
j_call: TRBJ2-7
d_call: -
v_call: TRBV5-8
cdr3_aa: CASSWANEQYF
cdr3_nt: TGTGCCAGCAGCTGGGCTAACGAGCAGTACTTC

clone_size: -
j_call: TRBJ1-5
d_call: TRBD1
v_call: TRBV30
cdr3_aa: CAWRIGGFGNQPQHF
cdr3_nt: TGTGCCTGGAGGATAGGGGGCTTTGGCAATCAGCCCCAGCATTTT

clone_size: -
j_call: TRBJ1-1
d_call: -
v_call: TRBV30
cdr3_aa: CAWSASWTWAFF
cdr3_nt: TGTGCCTGGAGTGCTTCGTGGACTTGGGCTTTCTTT

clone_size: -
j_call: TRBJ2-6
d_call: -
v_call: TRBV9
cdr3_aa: CASSVVTGMSGANVLTF
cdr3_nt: TGTGCCAGCAGCGTAGTAACGGGGATGTCTGGGGCCAACGTCCTGACTTTC

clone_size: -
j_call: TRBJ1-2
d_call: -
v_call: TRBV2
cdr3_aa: CASSENEVLANYGYTF
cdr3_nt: TGTGCCAGCAGTGAAAATGAGGTCCTAGCTAACTATGGCTACACCTTC

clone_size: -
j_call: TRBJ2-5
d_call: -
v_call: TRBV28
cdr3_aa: CASSLTGMGETQYF
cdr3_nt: TGTGCCAGCAGTTTAACGGGAATGGGAGAGACCCAGTACTTC

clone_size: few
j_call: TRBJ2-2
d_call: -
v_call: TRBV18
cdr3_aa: CASSPWAGSLANTGELFF
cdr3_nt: TGTGCCAGCTCACCATGGGCAGGGTCCCTCGCGAACACCGGGGAGCTGTTTTTT

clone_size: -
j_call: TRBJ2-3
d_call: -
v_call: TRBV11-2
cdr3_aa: CASSLSRGQFGDTQYF
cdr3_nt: TGTGCCAGCAGCTTATCGCGGGGACAGTTCGGCGATACGCAGTATTTT

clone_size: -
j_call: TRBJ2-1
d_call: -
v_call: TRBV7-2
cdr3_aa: CASSYRDHYNEQFF
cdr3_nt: TGTGCCAGCAGCTACAGGGACCACTACAATGAGCAGTTCTTC

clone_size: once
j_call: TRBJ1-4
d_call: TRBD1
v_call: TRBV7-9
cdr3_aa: CASSLRDRAEKLFF
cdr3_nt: TGTGCCAGCAGCTTGAGGGACAGGGCAGAAAAACTGTTTTTT

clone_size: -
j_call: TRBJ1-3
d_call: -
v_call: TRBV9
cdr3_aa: CASSVVGSVRDTIYF
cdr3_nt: TGTGCCAGCAGCGTAGTAGGGAGTGTTCGGGACACCATATATTTT

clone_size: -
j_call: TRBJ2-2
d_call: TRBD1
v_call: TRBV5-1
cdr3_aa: CASSLGTGETGELFF
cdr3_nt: TGCGCCAGCAGCCTCGGGACAGGGGAAACCGGGGAGCTGTTTTTT

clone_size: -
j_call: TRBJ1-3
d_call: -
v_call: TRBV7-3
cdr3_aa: CASSLRPGGSGNTIYF
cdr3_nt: TGTGCCAGCAGCTTACGCCCCGGGGGCTCTGGAAACACCATATATTTT

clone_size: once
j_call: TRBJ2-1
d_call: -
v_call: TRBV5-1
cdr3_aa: CASRGQGPYNEQFF
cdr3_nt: TGCGCCAGCAGAGGTCAGGGTCCGTACAATGAGCAGTTCTTC

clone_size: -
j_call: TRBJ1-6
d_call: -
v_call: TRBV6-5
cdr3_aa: CASSYSGQNSPLHF
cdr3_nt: TGTGCCAGCAGTTACTCAGGACAGAATTCACCCCTCCACTTT

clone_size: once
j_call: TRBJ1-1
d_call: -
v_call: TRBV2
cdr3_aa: CASSPQAIPGQAFF
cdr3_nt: TGTGCCAGCAGTCCCCAGGCGATCCCCGGCCAAGCTTTCTTT

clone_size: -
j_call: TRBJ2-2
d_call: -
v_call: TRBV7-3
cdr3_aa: CASSLYRTALVGSNTGELFF
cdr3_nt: TGTGCCAGCAGCTTATATAGGACAGCGCTGGTCGGGTCGAACACCGGGGAGCTGTTTTTT

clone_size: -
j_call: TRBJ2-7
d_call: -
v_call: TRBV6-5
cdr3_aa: CASRIADPTYEQYF
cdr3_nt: TGTGCCAGCAGGATAGCGGATCCAACCTACGAGCAGTACTTC

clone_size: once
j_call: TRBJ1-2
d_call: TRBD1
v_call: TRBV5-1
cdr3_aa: CASSLETTGAGYTF
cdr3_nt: TGCGCCAGCAGCTTGGAGACGACAGGGGCCGGCTACACCTTC

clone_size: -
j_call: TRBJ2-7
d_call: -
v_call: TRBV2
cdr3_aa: CASSVLILYEQYF
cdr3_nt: TGTGCCAGCAGTGTCCTAATTCTCTACGAGCAGTACTTC

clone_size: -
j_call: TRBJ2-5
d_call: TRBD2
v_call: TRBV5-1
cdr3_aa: CASRRTSGVRETQYF
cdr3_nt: TGCGCCAGCAGGCGGACTAGCGGGGTTCGAGAGACCCAGTACTTC

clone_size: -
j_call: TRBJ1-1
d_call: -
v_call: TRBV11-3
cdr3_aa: CASSSWGETEAFF
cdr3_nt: TGTGCCAGCAGTTCGTGGGGCGAAACTGAAGCTTTCTTT

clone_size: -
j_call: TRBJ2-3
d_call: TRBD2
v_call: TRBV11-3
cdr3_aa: CASSPTAGRTDTQYF
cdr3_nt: TGTGCCAGCAGTCCAACAGCGGGGAGGACAGATACGCAGTATTTT

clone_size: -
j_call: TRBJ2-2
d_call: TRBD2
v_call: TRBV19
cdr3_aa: CASSLRRLAGGPNTGELFF
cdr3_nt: TGTGCCAGTAGTCTACGCCGACTAGCGGGGGGGCCAAACACCGGGGAGCTGTTTTTT

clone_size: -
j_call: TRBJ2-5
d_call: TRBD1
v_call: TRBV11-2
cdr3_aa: CASSRDRGETQYF
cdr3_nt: TGTGCCAGCAGCCGGGACAGAGGAGAGACCCAGTACTTC

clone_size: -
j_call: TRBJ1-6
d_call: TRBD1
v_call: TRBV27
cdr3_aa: CASSSRQGPNSPLHF
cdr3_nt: TGTGCCAGCAGTTCCAGACAGGGGCCTAATTCACCCCTCCACTTT

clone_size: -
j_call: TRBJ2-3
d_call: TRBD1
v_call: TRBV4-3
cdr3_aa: CASSQDGGGQGAYF
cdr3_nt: TGCGCCAGCAGCCAAGATGGAGGCGGACAGGGGGCCTATTTT

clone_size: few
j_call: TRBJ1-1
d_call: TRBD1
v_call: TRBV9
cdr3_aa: CASSVAGGNTEAFF
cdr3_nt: TGTGCCAGCAGCGTAGCAGGGGGCAACACTGAAGCTTTCTTT

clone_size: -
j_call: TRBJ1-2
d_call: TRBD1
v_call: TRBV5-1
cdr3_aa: CASSLSTGAGGYTF
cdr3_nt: TGCGCCAGCAGCTTGTCTACAGGGGCTGGTGGCTACACCTTC

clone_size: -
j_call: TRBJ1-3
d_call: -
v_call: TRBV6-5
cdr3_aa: CASSYEGARGNTIYF
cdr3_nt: TGTGCCAGCAGTTACGAAGGGGCGCGTGGAAACACCATATATTTT

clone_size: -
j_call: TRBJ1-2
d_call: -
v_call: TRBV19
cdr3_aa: CASSPRQSHGYTF
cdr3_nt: TGTGCCAGTAGCCCTCGACAATCCCATGGCTACACCTTC

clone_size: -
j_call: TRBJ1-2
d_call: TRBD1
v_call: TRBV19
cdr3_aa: CASSVTGAHYGYTF
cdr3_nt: TGTGCCAGTAGTGTGACAGGGGCCCACTATGGCTACACCTTC

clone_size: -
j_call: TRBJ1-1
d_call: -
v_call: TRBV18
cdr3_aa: CASSPLPPPSLTEAFF
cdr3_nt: TGTGCCAGCTCACCACTCCCTCCACCCTCACTCACTGAAGCTTTCTTT

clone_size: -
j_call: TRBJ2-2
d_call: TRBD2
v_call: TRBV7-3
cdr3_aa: CASGDYYTGELFF
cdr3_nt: TGTGCCAGCGGGGACTATTACACCGGGGAGCTGTTTTTT

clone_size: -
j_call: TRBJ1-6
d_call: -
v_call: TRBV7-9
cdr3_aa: CASSPTLQRDSPLHF
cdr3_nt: TGTGCCAGCAGCCCGACTCTCCAGCGGGATTCACCCCTCCACTTT

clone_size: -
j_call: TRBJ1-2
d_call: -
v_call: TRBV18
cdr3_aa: CASSPPAAQLGYTF
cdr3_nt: TGTGCCAGCTCACCACCGGCGGCTCAACTCGGCTACACCTTC

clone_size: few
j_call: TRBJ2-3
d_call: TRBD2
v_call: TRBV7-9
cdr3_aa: CASGWTSGSTDTQYF
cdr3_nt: TGTGCCAGCGGGTGGACTAGCGGCAGCACAGATACGCAGTATTTT

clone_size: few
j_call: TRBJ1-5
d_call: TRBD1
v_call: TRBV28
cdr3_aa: CASKGGQGGQPQHF
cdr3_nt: TGTGCCAGCAAGGGTGGACAGGGAGGTCAGCCCCAGCATTTT

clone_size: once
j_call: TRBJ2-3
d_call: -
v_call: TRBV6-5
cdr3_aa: CASSFPGTDTQYF
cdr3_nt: TGTGCCAGCTCCTTCCCGGGCACAGATACGCAGTATTTT

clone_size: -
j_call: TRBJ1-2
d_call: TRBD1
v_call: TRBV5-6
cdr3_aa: CASSFRDRVGYGYTF
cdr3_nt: TGTGCCAGCAGCTTCCGGGACAGGGTAGGATATGGCTACACCTTC